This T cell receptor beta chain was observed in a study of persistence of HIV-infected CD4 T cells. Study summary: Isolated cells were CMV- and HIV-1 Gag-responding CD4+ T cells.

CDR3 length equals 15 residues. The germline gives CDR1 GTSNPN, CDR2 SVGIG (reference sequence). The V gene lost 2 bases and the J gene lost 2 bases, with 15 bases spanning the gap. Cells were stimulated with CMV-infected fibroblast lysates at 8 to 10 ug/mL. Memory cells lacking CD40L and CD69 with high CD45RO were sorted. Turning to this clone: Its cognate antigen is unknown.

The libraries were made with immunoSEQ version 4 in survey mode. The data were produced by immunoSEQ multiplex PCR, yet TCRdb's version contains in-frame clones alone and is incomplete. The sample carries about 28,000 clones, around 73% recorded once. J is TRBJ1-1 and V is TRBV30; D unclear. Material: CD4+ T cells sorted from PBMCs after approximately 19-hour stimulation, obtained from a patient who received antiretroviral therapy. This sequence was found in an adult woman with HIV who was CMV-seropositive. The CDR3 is CAWSTYLGGNTEAFF. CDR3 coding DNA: TGTGCCTGGAGTACGTACTTGGGTGGAAACACTGAAGCTTTCTTT. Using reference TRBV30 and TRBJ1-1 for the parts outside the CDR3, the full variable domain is SQTIHQWPATLVQPVGSPLSLECTVEGTSNPNLYWYRQAAGRGLQLLFYSVGIGQISSEVPQNLSASRPQDRQFILSSKKLLLSDSGFYLCAWSTYLGGNTEAFFGQGTRLTVV.